The clone carrying this TCR beta chain occurred many times. Antigen unknown. The source of the sample is a study of T cell repertoires in cytomegalovirus infection. About the study: Well-studied HLA-B-restricted CMV epitopes were used in the study alongside recently identified HLA-C-restricted ones. Carrying CMV and the relevant HLA type showed in public TCR beta signatures. Study-wide results and limits: HLA-C-restricted CMV clonotypes gave the most frequent clonotype in two of eight donors.

Trimming took 4 bases from V and 5 from J; bases not matched to a gene: 8. Germline V gene data show CDR1 as SGHTA and CDR2 as FQGNSA. The CDR3 loop spans 15 amino acids. In TCRdb, the reads were re-called with MiXCR into one record per CDR3 protein. The sample holds around 540,000 distinct CDR3 sequences, roughly 34% seen once. The starting material was cultured PBMCs, obtained from culture after CMV antigen stimulation. The genes are TRBV7-2 and TRBJ2-5; 9 bases are a match to TRBD1. This sequence originates from a human donor in good health (CMV status not recorded). Some clones in this sample may be carry-over from other donors' samples. The CDR3 reads CASSSFHRGPETQYF. In DNA form, the CDR3 reads TGTGCCAGCAGCTCCTTCCACAGGGGGCCCGAGACCCAGTACTTC.